Described below is a single T cell receptor beta chain sequence and its context. This sample was taken from a study of PD-L1 blockade in urothelial cancer. In the study overall: The authors examined blood 3 weeks (second dose) and 6 weeks after treatment start.

Time point of the sample: pretreatment peripheral blood. Patient disease was locally advanced or metastatic urothelial carcinoma. The germline V and J ends were trimmed by 2 bases and 3 bases, with 9 bases remaining between them. The CDR3 extends over 13 amino acids. Germline CDR1 reads SGHRS; CDR2 reads YFSETQ. Assay: immunoSEQ multiplex PCR; the TCRdb copy retains only in-frame clones and omits some. The table has about 72,000 clones, approximately 87% seen once; the top ten hold more than 3.5%. The source was PBMCs, collected around atezolizumab (anti-PD-L1) treatment. This TCR was sampled from a man in his sixties or seventies with urothelial cancer. V gene TRBV5-1 combines with J gene TRBJ2-7; D is unresolved. The CDR3 protein is CASSLQTGYEQYF. The CDR3 nucleotides are TGCGCCAGCAGCTTACAAACGGGCTACGAGCAGTACTTC.